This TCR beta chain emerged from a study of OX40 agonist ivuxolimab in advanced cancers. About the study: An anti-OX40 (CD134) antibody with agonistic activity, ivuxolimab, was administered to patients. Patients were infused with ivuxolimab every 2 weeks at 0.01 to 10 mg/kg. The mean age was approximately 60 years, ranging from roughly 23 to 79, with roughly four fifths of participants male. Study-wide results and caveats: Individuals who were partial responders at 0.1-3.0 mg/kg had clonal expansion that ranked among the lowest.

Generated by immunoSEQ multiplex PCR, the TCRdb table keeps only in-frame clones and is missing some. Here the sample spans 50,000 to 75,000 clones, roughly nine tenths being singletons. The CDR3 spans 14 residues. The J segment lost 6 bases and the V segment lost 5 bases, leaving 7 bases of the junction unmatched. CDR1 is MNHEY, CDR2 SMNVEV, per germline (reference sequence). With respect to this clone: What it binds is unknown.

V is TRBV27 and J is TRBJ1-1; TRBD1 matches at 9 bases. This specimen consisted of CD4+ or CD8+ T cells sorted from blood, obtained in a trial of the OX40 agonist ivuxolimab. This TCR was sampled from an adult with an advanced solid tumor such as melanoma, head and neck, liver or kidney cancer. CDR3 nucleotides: TGTGCCAGCAGTCGAGTGACAGGGGGATCTGAAGCTTTCTTT. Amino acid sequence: CASSRVTGGSEAFF.